This T cell receptor beta chain was recovered during a study of cytomegalovirus exposure and HLA in healthy donors. Background on the study: A later analysis reported the same platform for the approximately 110 validation repertoires and the roughly 650 first-cohort repertoires. Study-level findings and limits: TCR sequences were mostly rare, though some public TCRs occurred in many donors. Under in vitro conditions, a few CMV-associated chains were confirmed as specific for CMV antigens.

Produced via immunoSEQ multiplex PCR; TCRdb's table is partial and in-frame only. This repertoire shows around 80,000 clones, about 96% found once; its top ten account for approximately 1.2%. The 120-subject validation cohort, separate from the approximately 670-subject first cohort, included the donors. From germline, CDR1 is WSHSY and CDR2 SAAADI. This CDR3 spans 13 amino acids. After removal of 4 bases from V and 6 bases from J, the junction contained 1 base not matched to a gene. Regarding this clone: The antigen is not known.

V gene TRBV10-2 combines with J gene TRBJ2-1; 9 bases fit TRBD1. The source of this sequence is a woman between 18 and 30 years old in good health and CMV-seronegative. Sequencing input: PBMCs. DNA of the CDR3: TGCGCCAGCAGTGGACAGGGGGGCAATGAGCAGTTCTTC. It codes for CASSGQGGNEQFF.